These 31 T cell receptor beta chains originate from one sample sequenced in a study of cytomegalovirus exposure and HLA in healthy donors. The PCR contained 60 Vbeta and 13 Jbeta primers. Here immunoSEQ multiplex PCR was the method, and the copy in TCRdb shows in-frame clones only, minus some. This repertoire shows approximately 250,000 clones, 78% found once; its top ten account for around 0.44%. Material for sequencing was PBMCs. These receptors all come from a boy younger than 18 in good health and CMV-seronegative.

This sequence joins TRBV10-3 and TRBJ2-5; TRBD2 matches 9 bases. The CDR3 runs 14 residues. In germline, CDR1 is ENHRY, CDR2 SYGVKD. The V segment lost 8 bases and the J segment 2 bases; nucleotides outside the gene matches: 6. Here the CDR3 reads CAISLGLAQETQYF. In nucleotides, the CDR3 is TGTGCCATCTCCTTAGGACTAGCGCAAGAGACCCAGTACTTC.

V and J are TRBV7-9 and TRBJ2-5; no firm D call. Trimming took 1 base from V and 2 from J, leaving 8 bases between them. The CDR3 spans 14 residues. Germline CDR1 and CDR2: SEHNR and FQNEAQ (reference sequence). Here the CDR3 reads CASSLVGAQETQYF. CDR3 DNA: TGTGCCAGCAGCTTAGTGGGCGCTCAAGAGACCCAGTACTTC. The full variable domain, in which reference TRBV7-9 and TRBJ2-5 provide the parts outside the CDR3, is DTGVSQNPRHKITKRGQNVTFRCDPISEHNRLYWYRQTLGQGPEFLTYFQNEAQLEKSRLLSDRFSAERPKGSFSTLEIQRTEQGDSAMYLCASSLVGAQETQYFGPGTRLLVL.

The chain links TRBV6-5 to TRBJ1-5, with D maybe TRBD1 (6 bases). Trimming took 6 bases from V and 1 from J, leaving 13 bases between them. CDR1 and CDR2 (germline): MNHEY, SVGAGI. The CDR3 length is 15 residues. CDR3 amino acids: CASRGAGGSNQPQHF. CDR3 nucleotide sequence: TGTGCCAGCAGGGGGGCGGGGGGAAGCAATCAGCCCCAGCATTTT.

The rearrangement uses TRBV10-1 and TRBJ2-7, with a weak D call TRBD1 (6 bases). The V end lost 6 bases, the J end lost 6 bases, and 15 bases lay between the germline ends. The germline gives CDR1 WNHNN, CDR2 SYGVQD (reference sequence). There are 13 residues in the CDR3. CDR3 bases: TGCGCCAGCAGCTACAGGGTAGGGGGCGAGCAGTACTTC. This gives the protein CASSYRVGGEQYF.

This chain joins TRBV7-3 and TRBJ2-3; D perhaps matches TRBD2 (5 bases). V was cut by 4 bases and J by 0 bases, with 11 bases left in between. Per the germline V gene, CDR1 is SGHTA and CDR2 is FQGTGA. There are 15 residues in the CDR3. DNA of the CDR3: TGTGCCAGCAGCTCTAGGACTGGGAGCACAGATACGCAGTATTTT. Translating it yields CASSSRTGSTDTQYF.

The chain carries TRBV13 and TRBJ2-1, with a tentative D call TRBD2 (5 bases). The V and J ends lost 7 bases and 0 bases respectively, with 10 bases between them. Per the germline V gene, CDR1 is PRHDT and CDR2 is FYEKMQ (reference sequence). The CDR3 covers 14 residues. Written as DNA, the CDR3 is TGTGCCAGCACTAGCTTGAGCTCCTACAATGAGCAGTTCTTC. This encodes CASTSLSSYNEQFF. The variable domain in full, completed from reference TRBV13 and TRBJ2-1, reads AAGVIQSPRHLIKEKRETATLKCYPIPRHDTVYWYQQGPGQDPQFLISFYEKMQSDKGSIPDRFSAQQFSDYHSELNMSSLELGDSALYFCASTSLSSYNEQFFGPGTRLTVL.

This clone was seen a few times. DNA for the CDR3: TGCAGCGTTGCGTACTCCATCCTGTACGAGCAGTACTTC. Translation: CSVAYSILYEQYF. The chain couples TRBV29-1 to TRBJ2-5; D not certain. The DNA end favors TRBJ2-7, so the J call may be wrong. This CDR3 is built from 13 residues. Germline CDR1 SQVTM, CDR2 ANQGSEA.

This clone was seen a handful of times. The chain has TRBV6-4 and TRBJ2-7; TRBD1 aligns across 9 bases. In germline, CDR1 is MRHNA, CDR2 SNTAGT. The length of the CDR3 is 14 residues. V lost 6 bases and J lost 6; bases outside the gene matches: 9. The CDR3 loop is CASSPDRGSSEQYF. Here the CDR3 DNA reads TGTGCCAGCAGCCCAGACAGGGGGTCGTCCGAGCAGTACTTC.

The V gene is TRBV5-6, the J gene TRBJ1-2; no reliable D call. Germline V gene sequence: CDR1 SGHDT, CDR2 YYEEEE. The V end lost 0 bases, the J end lost 4 bases, and 4 bases lay between the germline ends. There are 12 residues in the CDR3. CDR3 sequence: CASSLDRYGYTF. In DNA form, the CDR3 reads TGTGCCAGCAGCTTGGATCGCTATGGCTACACCTTC.

The V and J genes are TRBV19 and TRBJ2-7; the match to TRBD2 covers 12 bases. V lost 3 bases and J lost 3; bases outside the gene matches: 3. This CDR3 contains 15 residues. CDR1 LNHDA and CDR2 SQIVND come from the germline V gene (reference sequence). CDR3 sequence reads: CASSIGLAGIYEQYF. In DNA form, the CDR3 reads TGTGCCAGTAGTATCGGACTAGCGGGGATCTACGAGCAGTACTTC.

As regards this clone: This CDR3 is also generated by other DNA sequences in the sample. The chain uses TRBV30 and TRBJ1-5, with 8 positions matching TRBD1. Germline V gene sequence: CDR1 GTSNPN, CDR2 SVGIG (reference sequence). Losses at the gene ends were 2 bases for V and 6 bases for J; bases not matched to a gene: 3. The CDR3 is made up of 13 amino acids. CDR3: CAWSTGGGQPQHF. The CDR3 bases are TGTGCCTGGAGTACAGGGGGTGGTCAGCCCCAGCATTTT. Filled out from reference TRBV30 and TRBJ1-5, the complete variable domain reads SQTIHQWPATLVQPVGSPLSLECTVEGTSNPNLYWYRQAAGRGLQLLFYSVGIGQISSEVPQNLSASRPQDRQFILSSKKLLLSDSGFYLCAWSTGGGQPQHFGDGTRLSIL.

In nucleotides, the CDR3 is TGTGCCAGCAGCTTAGTAATCGGGGAGCTGTTTTTT. Translated: CASSLVIGELFF. The rearrangement joins TRBV7-9 to TRBJ2-2, with unresolved D. Per germline, CDR1 SEHNR and CDR2 FQNEAQ (reference sequence). Trimming shortened V by 1 base and J by 7 bases, and 4 bases separated the two germline ends. This CDR3 contains 12 residues.

The V gene is TRBV5-1, the J gene TRBJ2-3, with 8 bases matching TRBD2. The ends lost 2 bases at V and 4 bases at J; junction bases unmatched: 0. Germline values: CDR1 SGHRS, CDR2 YFSETQ. The CDR3 extends over 13 amino acids. The CDR3: CASSLAGADTQYF. CDR3 in DNA: TGCGCCAGCAGCTTAGCGGGAGCAGATACGCAGTATTTT.

The gene calls are TRBV27 and TRBJ2-5, with 9 bases identical to TRBD2. This CDR3 has 15 residues. Germline V gives CDR1 MNHEY, CDR2 SMNVEV (reference sequence). Trimming at V came to 2 bases and at J to 2 bases, leaving 3 bases not matched to a gene. The CDR3 reads CASSLASGVQETQYF. For the CDR3, the DNA is TGTGCCAGCAGTTTAGCTAGCGGGGTACAAGAGACCCAGTACTTC.

This chain links TRBV29-1 with TRBJ2-3; 10 bases are shared with TRBD2. This CDR3 is built from 13 residues. V lost 6 bases to trimming and J lost 2 bases; unmatched junction nucleotides: 2. Germline CDR1 and CDR2: SQVTM and ANQGSEA. CDR3 sequence (DNA): TGCAGCGTAAGCGGGAGGGCCACAGATACGCAGTATTTT. Translating it yields CSVSGRATDTQYF.

The chain combines TRBV11-2 with TRBJ2-7; 7 bases line up with TRBD1. Germline lookup yields CDR1 SGHAT and CDR2 FQNNGV. V shed 5 bases and J 6 bases; nucleotides not matched to a gene: 10. The length of the CDR3 is 14 residues. The CDR3 DNA reads as TGTGCCAGCAGCCTCGGGTTTTCAGGGGGCGAGCAGTACTTC. The encoded protein is CASSLGFSGGEQYF. Using reference TRBV11-2 and TRBJ2-7 for the parts outside the CDR3, the full variable domain is EAGVAQSPRYKIIEKRQSVAFWCNPISGHATLYWYQQILGQGPKLLIQFQNNGVVDDSQLPKDRFSAERLKGVDSTLKIQPAKLEDSAVYLCASSLGFSGGEQYFGPGTRLTVT.

The chain recombines TRBV2 with TRBJ2-3, with 7 bases matching TRBD1. This CDR3 spans 14 amino acids. V shed 10 bases, J shed 2 bases, and the junction held 9 bases outside the gene matches. In germline, CDR1 is SNHLY, CDR2 FYNNEI. The CDR3 DNA follows: TGTGCCACACAGAGGGACAGCACCACAGATACGCAGTATTTT. This gives the protein CATQRDSTTDTQYF.

The chain carries TRBV12-5 and TRBJ1-4, with D possibly matching TRBD1 (6 bases). CDR1 and CDR2 from the germline V gene are LGHNT and FRNRAP. CDR3 length: 15 residues. Trimming took off 1 base at V and 6 bases at J, with 12 bases between the two ends. The chain's CDR3 is CASGLGGTYDEKLFF. CDR3 DNA: TGTGCTAGTGGTTTGGGGGGGACATACGATGAAAAACTGTTTTTT.

CDR3 bases: TGTGCCAGCAGTTCCGGGGGAGAGCAGTACTTC. This encodes CASSSGGEQYF. V usage is TRBV6-6 and J usage is TRBJ2-7; possible D gene TRBD2, 6 bases. CDR1 is MNHNY and CDR2 is SVGAGI in the germline V gene (reference sequence). The CDR3 covers 11 residues. The germline V and J ends were trimmed by 4 bases and 7 bases, with 8 bases remaining between them.

This clone was seen a few times. This chain links TRBV2 with TRBJ2-2; the match to TRBD1 covers 7 bases. Germline V CDR1 and CDR2: SNHLY, FYNNEI. The ends lost 6 bases at V and 11 bases at J; junction bases unmatched: 6. The CDR3 totals 12 residues. The CDR3 is CASRLQGKELFF. The CDR3 nucleotides are TGTGCCAGCAGGCTACAGGGGAAAGAGCTGTTTTTT.

The chain carries TRBV21-1 and TRBJ2-7; the table's D gene call, TRBD2, was not cross checked with the DNA. TRBV21-1 is marked as a pseudogene. CDR3 length: 17 amino acids. The CDR3 is CASSKEGCGLAGHEQYF. CDR3 nucleotides: TGTGCCAGCAGCAAAGAAGGTTGTGGACTAGCGGGCCACGAGCAGTACTTC.

The V and J genes are TRBV30 and TRBJ1-1; 10 nucleotides match TRBD1. The CDR3 consists of 13 residues. Looked up from germline, CDR1 is GTSNPN and CDR2 is SVGIG (reference sequence). Losses at the gene ends were 4 bases for V and 5 bases for J; bases not matched to a gene: 4. The CDR3 DNA follows: TGTGCCTGGACCTTGGACAGGGGGACTGAAGCTTTCTTT. This translates into CAWTLDRGTEAFF.

This rearrangement joins TRBV5-1 to TRBJ1-6, with D perhaps matching TRBD1 (6 bases). CDR1 is SGHRS, CDR2 YFSETQ, per germline. The V gene lost 1 base and the J gene lost 10 bases, with 12 bases spanning the gap. This CDR3 region has 14 residues. The DNA for the CDR3 is TGCGCCAGCAGCTTGTCAGGGGCAACCTCACCCCTCCACTTT. Translation gives CASSLSGATSPLHF.

The chain has TRBV5-1 and TRBJ2-1; D gene unclear. The germline gives CDR1 SGHRS, CDR2 YFSETQ. The length of the CDR3 is 14 residues. V lost 2 bases, J lost 2 bases, and 8 bases lay in between. This CDR3 is CASSFNRPYNEQFF. The CDR3 DNA sequence: TGCGCCAGCAGCTTCAACAGACCCTACAATGAGCAGTTCTTC.

The chain couples TRBV4-2 to TRBJ2-3; possibly TRBD1 for D (6 bases). Trimming left V 0 bases short and J 2 bases short, with 18 bases between. Germline V gene sequence: CDR1 LGHNA, CDR2 YNFKEQ. This CDR3 contains 18 residues. The CDR3 loop is CASSQEFEKRTATDTQYF. DNA of the CDR3: TGTGCCAGCAGCCAAGAGTTCGAGAAACGGACAGCCACAGATACGCAGTATTTT.

V is TRBV9 and J is TRBJ2-7; TRBD1 agrees at 7 bases. This CDR3 region has 16 residues. CDR1 and CDR2 (germline): SGDLS, YYNGEE. Trimming removed 3 bases from V and 3 bases from J; junction bases left unmatched: 12. The CDR3 nucleotides are TGTGCCAGCAGCGATTGGACAGGACAACAAGTCTACGAGCAGTACTTC. Its protein product is CASSDWTGQQVYEQYF.

This chain joins TRBV5-1 and TRBJ2-5, with D possibly being TRBD2 (6 bases). CDR3 size: 14 residues. V lost 1 base, J lost 3 bases, and 10 bases lay in between. The V gene's germline CDR1 is SGHRS and CDR2 YFSETQ. CDR3 bases: TGCGCCAGCAGCTTGATCGGGGGTGAAGAGACCCAGTACTTC. Translated, it gives CASSLIGGEETQYF.

V and J are TRBV30 and TRBJ1-2; 7 bases line up with TRBD1. The junction had 4 bases not matched to a gene; V was cut back by 1 base and J by 8 bases. The CDR3 loop spans 12 amino acids. Germline V gene sequence: CDR1 GTSNPN, CDR2 SVGIG (reference sequence). The CDR3, as DNA: TGTGCCTGGAGTGGACAGGGTCGGGGCTACACCTTC. Encoded protein: CAWSGQGRGYTF.

This clone was found once. This rearrangement joins TRBV5-1 to TRBJ1-2; TRBD1 agrees at 7 bases. Germline V lookup: CDR1 SGHRS, CDR2 YFSETQ. CDR3 size: 14 residues. After removal of 0 bases from V and 6 bases from J, the junction contained 5 bases not matched to a gene. CDR3 residues: CASSLGQGVDGYTF. DNA of the CDR3: TGCGCCAGCAGCTTGGGACAGGGAGTAGATGGCTACACCTTC.

The chain has TRBV2 and TRBJ2-1; TRBD1 matches at 10 bases. Losses at the gene ends were 7 bases for V and 3 bases for J; bases not matched to a gene: 12. Germline CDR1 and CDR2: SNHLY and FYNNEI. The CDR3 loop spans 17 amino acids. CDR3 protein: CASTELPGQGIYNEQFF. CDR3 bases: TGTGCCAGCACCGAACTGCCGGGACAGGGGATCTACAATGAGCAGTTCTTC.

The J gene is TRBJ2-7, the V gene TRBV5-1, with D perhaps matching TRBD2 (7 bases). CDR3 size: 17 residues. Germline V gene lookup returns CDR1 SGHRS and CDR2 YFSETQ. Deletions cut 0 bases from V and 5 bases from J, with 21 bases between. CDR3 DNA sequence: TGCGCCAGCAGCTTGGGGAGGGGGGGCCTCCCGCTTCACGAGCAGTACTTC. It encodes CASSLGRGGLPLHEQYF.